This TCR beta chain originates from a study of blood T cell repertoires in COVID-19. Profiled with immunoSEQ multiplex PCR; TCRdb holds only in-frame clones, not every one. The sample includes roughly 460,000 clones, around 90% of them seen just once. Germline-derived CDR1 and CDR2 are SGHRS and YFSETQ. The CDR3 is 16 residues long. Trimming removed 4 bases from V and 7 bases from J; junction bases left unmatched: 12. Enrollment of patients from Seattle took place during active infection, with longitudinal follow-up. The source of this sequence is a young man with COVID-19, enrolled during active disease. This chain links TRBV5-1 with TRBJ2-1; TRBD1 agrees at 9 bases. Sequencing input: peripheral blood. CDR3 DNA sequence: TGCGCCAGCAGCCCCTACCCAGGGACAGGGTCGAATGAGCAGTTCTTC. Its protein is CASSPYPGTGSNEQFF.